The 5 T cell receptor beta chains below all came from one sample that was sequenced in a study of OX40 agonist ivuxolimab in advanced cancers. Assay: immunoSEQ multiplex PCR; the TCRdb copy retains only in-frame clones and omits some. The table has some 50,000 clones, 81% seen once. The sample consisted of CD4+ or CD8+ T cells sorted from blood, taken in a trial of the OX40 agonist ivuxolimab. These receptors were collected from an adult with an advanced solid tumor such as melanoma, head and neck, liver or kidney cancer.

V and J are TRBV4-2 and TRBJ2-1; 10 positions match TRBD2. Germline V lookup: CDR1 LGHNA, CDR2 YNFKEQ. The CDR3 has 17 amino acids. Germline trimming cut 0 bases from V and 2 bases from J; bases unmatched to any gene: 4. Here the CDR3 DNA reads TGTGCCAGCAGCCAAGAGGCCGGGACTAGCGCCTACAATGAGCAGTTCTTC. Its protein is CASSQEAGTSAYNEQFF.

In its sample, this clone was seen a few times. The chain combines TRBV4-1 with TRBJ2-5, with D tentatively TRBD2 (5 bases). The CDR3 loop spans 14 amino acids. The V end lost 1 base, the J end lost 5 bases, and 11 bases lay between the germline ends. Looked up from germline, CDR1 is MGHRA and CDR2 is YSYEKL. In nucleotides, the CDR3 is TGCGCCAGCAGCCAAGTAGGTAGCGCGGAGACCCAGTACTTC. This encodes CASSQVGSAETQYF.

The chain couples TRBV28 to TRBJ2-3, with D possibly matching TRBD1 (6 bases). CDR3 length: 17 amino acids. Germline V gene sequence: CDR1 MDHEN, CDR2 SYDVKM. Trimming left V 3 bases short and J 0 bases short, with 16 bases between. CDR3 region: CASSFKWTATSTDTQYF. CDR3 sequence (DNA): TGTGCCAGCAGTTTTAAGTGGACAGCCACTAGCACAGATACGCAGTATTTT. The variable domain in full, with the rest retrieved from reference TRBV28 and TRBJ2-3, is DVKVTQSSRYLVKRTGEKVFLECVQDMDHENMFWYRQDPGLGLRLIYFSYDVKMKEKGDIPEGYSVSREKKERFSLILESASTNQTSMYLCASSFKWTATSTDTQYFGPGTRLTVL.

The chain has TRBV4-2 and TRBJ2-3; D is ambiguous. The V and J ends lost 0 bases and 1 base respectively, with 8 bases between them. CDR3 size: 15 residues. Per germline, CDR1 LGHNA and CDR2 YNFKEQ. In DNA, the CDR3 is TGTGCCAGCAGCCAAGATCTGGCGGGCACAGATACGCAGTATTTT. This translates into CASSQDLAGTDTQYF.

This chain connects TRBV4-3 to TRBJ2-2; perhaps TRBD2 as D (6 bases). Trimming took 1 base from V and 5 from J, leaving 14 bases between them. The germline CDR1 and CDR2 sequences are LGHNA and YSLEER. The CDR3 runs 16 residues. CDR3 loop: CASSQVWRGETGELFF. The DNA of the CDR3 is TGCGCCAGCAGCCAAGTCTGGAGGGGAGAGACCGGGGAGCTGTTTTTT.